This T cell receptor (beta chain) was retrieved from a study of CD8 T cells in ankylosing spondylitis (dated by TCRdb to between 2016 and 2019). Regarding the complete study: The study set out to find disease-linked TCR variants by profiling T cell receptor beta repertoires in ankylosing spondylitis patients and healthy donors. Peripheral blood samples were taken, and synovial fluid was additionally collected from ankylosing spondylitis patients. The full study cohort comprised 25 or so ankylosing spondylitis patients and roughly 110 healthy donors.

The table lists this clonotype with many counts. The antigen it binds to is not known. One base away there is no much larger clone; base qualities are not given. From the cysteine through the phenylalanine, the CDR3 covers 17 amino acids. The read is trimmed to its CDR3 DNA, 51 bases read in frame from base 1. Relative to germline, V is missing 6 bases and J is missing 0 bases, with 13 bases of the junction outside any gene match. For CDR1 and CDR2, the germline V gene (reference sequence) lists DFQATT and SNEGSKA. Study-wide findings and limitations: Blood from ankylosing spondylitis patients appeared to be characterized by a TCR beta motif made up of several highly homologous amino acid variants. Some motif variants had previously been reported in the synovial fluid and blood of reactive arthritis patients, which suggests shared mechanisms of disease initiation. A CD8+ phenotype was shown by the disease-linked clones, which were found at relatively low frequencies in peripheral blood. According to the report, matched synovial fluid samples from ankylosing spondylitis patients were significantly enriched for the disease-linked clones.

The reads were generated on an Illumina HiSeq 2500. Quantitative 5'-RACE with molecular barcodes was used to prepare TCR beta libraries. Concerning the study's data processing: To identify disease-linked TCR variants, a new computational method was used, one built on a probabilistic model of VDJ rearrangement. TCRdb's own reprocessing of the public reads used fastp at Q25 and MiXCR and kept productive beta chains. For every CDR3 protein sequence, its rows merge into one entry that carries the most common genes and DNA. TCRdb's processing, not the authors', yielded these V and J calls. The sample contains around 130,000 distinct CDR3 sequences, approximately 10% of them found a single time. The biggest ten clones account for approximately 3.3% of the sample.

The specimen sequenced was blood, either unsorted or a sorted T cell fraction (not recorded which). The V gene is TRBV20-1 and the J gene is TRBJ2-3; a stretch of 9 junction bases matches TRBD2. This TCR came from a male donor with ankylosing spondylitis or in good health (not recorded which). In nucleotides, the sequence is TGCAGTGCGGTCACTAGCGGGCGATCCTCTAGCACAGATACGCAGTATTTT. The encoded protein is CSAVTSGRSSSTDTQYF.